The 22 T cell receptor beta chains below all came from one sample that was sequenced in a study of control samples from healthy donors and cancer patients. Assay: immunoSEQ multiplex PCR; the TCRdb copy retains only in-frame clones and omits some. The sample lists some 120,000 clones; 87% were seen once. The sample taken for sequencing was blood. The receptors shown here come from a man in his forties in good health.

V is TRBV7-2 and J is TRBJ2-3, with 10 bases matching TRBD2. The V gene's germline CDR1 is SGHTA and CDR2 FQGNSA. Trimming at V came to 7 bases and at J to 4 bases, leaving 8 bases not matched to a gene. The CDR3 consists of 15 residues. CDR3 DNA sequence: TGTGCCAGCATCAACCCGGGACTAGCGTCAGATACGCAGTATTTT. As protein: CASINPGLASDTQYF.

The chain combines TRBV7-9 with TRBJ2-1; no firm D call. V dropped 5 bases and J dropped 2 bases, with 16 bases sitting between them. Germline V lookup: CDR1 SEHNR, CDR2 FQNEAQ (reference sequence). The CDR3 covers 16 residues. This CDR3 reads CASSESPVSPYNEQFF. CDR3 nucleotide sequence: TGTGCCAGCAGCGAGTCCCCGGTTTCCCCCTACAATGAGCAGTTCTTC.

The chain has TRBV30 and TRBJ2-7, with D tentatively TRBD1 or TRBD2 (5 bases each). V lost 4 bases and J 0 bases, leaving 16 bases between the germline ends. The CDR3 consists of 15 residues. CDR1 GTSNPN and CDR2 SVGIG come from the germline V gene (reference sequence). CDR3 coding DNA: TGTGCCTGGACCCTGAGACAGCGGAGCTCCTACGAGCAGTACTTC. Amino acid sequence: CAWTLRQRSSYEQYF.

The chain is built from TRBV6-2 or TRBV6-3 and TRBJ2-7; TRBD2 aligns across 11 bases. The V and J ends lost 2 bases and 4 bases, in that order; junction bases with no gene match: 4. The CDR3 has 15 amino acids. CDR1 MNHEY and CDR2 SVGEGT come from the germline V gene. CDR3 coding DNA: TGTGCCAGCAGTTACCCGACTAGCGGGGTTTACGAGCAGTACTTC. Translating gives CASSYPTSGVYEQYF.

The gene calls are TRBV3-1 (or the pseudogene TRBV3-2) and TRBJ1-1; TRBD1 aligns across 7 bases. The CDR3 runs to 14 residues. Per the germline V gene, CDR1 is LGHDT and CDR2 is YNNKEL (reference sequence). The ends lost 7 bases at V and 6 bases at J; junction bases unmatched: 11. The CDR3 is CASTFMTGSAEAFF. The CDR3 region has the DNA TGTGCCAGCACCTTTATGACAGGGAGCGCTGAAGCTTTCTTT.

This chain joins TRBV19 and TRBJ2-2, with D possibly being TRBD2 (6 bases). V was cut by 6 bases and J by 6 bases, with 14 bases left in between. CDR3 size: 14 residues. CDR1 is LNHDA and CDR2 is SQIVND in the germline V gene (reference sequence). CDR3: CASSRRGNAGELFF. The CDR3 bases are TGTGCCAGTAGCAGGAGGGGAAACGCCGGGGAGCTGTTTTTT.

The J gene is TRBJ1-1, the V gene TRBV10-2; TRBD1 might be the D (5 bases). CDR1 is WSHSY, CDR2 SAAADI, per germline. Trimming stripped 4 bases from V and 2 bases from J, with 8 bases between. The CDR3 spans 13 residues. CDR3 coding DNA: TGCGCCAGCAGTGCTGGGGCCAACACTGAAGCTTTCTTT. Its translation: CASSAGANTEAFF.

This clone was counted only a few times. This same CDR3 is encoded by further DNA sequences in the sample. The genes are TRBV19 and TRBJ2-7; D possibly corresponds to TRBD1 (6 bases). The CDR3 covers 14 residues. With 9 bases removed from V and 4 bases from J, the gap between germline ends came to 19 bases. Per the germline V gene, CDR1 is LNHDA and CDR2 is SQIVND (reference sequence). The CDR3 here is CARKRTERLYEQYF. The CDR3 nucleotides are TGTGCCAGGAAAAGGACAGAGCGACTATACGAGCAGTACTTC.

The chain recombines TRBV27 with TRBJ2-7; 7 bases line up with TRBD1. Germline V CDR1 and CDR2: MNHEY, SMNVEV (reference sequence). The CDR3 spans 13 residues. The ends lost 5 bases at V and 2 bases at J; junction bases unmatched: 3. The CDR3 region is CASSRTGPYEQYF. CDR3 DNA: TGTGCCAGCAGTAGGACAGGACCCTACGAGCAGTACTTC.

The V and J genes are TRBV18 and TRBJ2-5; TRBD2 matches 10 bases. The CDR3 sequence is 15 residues long. Germline V lookup: CDR1 KGHSH, CDR2 LQKENI. With 4 bases clipped from V and 1 base from J, the junction kept 3 bases outside the gene matches. For the CDR3, the DNA is TGTGCCAGCTCACGGACTAGCGGAGGCCAAGAGACCCAGTACTTC. This codes for CASSRTSGGQETQYF.

The genes are TRBV27 and TRBJ2-7, with D possibly being TRBD2 (5 bases). The V gene's germline CDR1 is MNHEY and CDR2 SMNVEV (reference sequence). Trimming pared 5 bases from V and 5 bases from J, leaving 22 bases between. There are 16 residues in the CDR3. Written as DNA, the CDR3 is TGTGCCAGCAGTCCCGGGCGGGTACAGACCATCCACGAGCAGTACTTC. Residues: CASSPGRVQTIHEQYF.

This rearrangement joins TRBV30 to TRBJ2-7; D is unclear. Trimming took off 2 bases at V and 0 bases at J, with 14 bases between the two ends. This CDR3 has 15 amino acids. Germline V gene data show CDR1 as GTSNPN and CDR2 as SVGIG (reference sequence). As DNA, the CDR3 is TGTGCCTGGAGTCCGGCGACTCATCTCTCCTACGAGCAGTACTTC. This sequence encodes CAWSPATHLSYEQYF.

The V gene is TRBV4-3, the J gene TRBJ2-7, with D possibly TRBD1 on 5 matching bases. The CDR3 extends over 16 amino acids. Trimming stripped 0 bases from V and 2 bases from J, with 14 bases between. Germline V gene sequence: CDR1 LGHNA, CDR2 YSLEER. This CDR3 reads CASSQELDRHTYEQYF. The CDR3 DNA reads as TGCGCCAGCAGCCAAGAACTTGACAGACATACCTACGAGCAGTACTTC.

This chain uses TRBV25-1 with TRBJ2-1, with D perhaps TRBD1 (6 bases). The CDR3 contains 15 residues. The germline V gene encodes CDR1 MGHDK and CDR2 SYGVNS. V shed 1 base and J shed 4 bases, with 11 bases lying between them. CDR3 nucleotides: TGTGCCAGCAGTGAATGGAGGACAGCATACAATGAGCAGTTCTTC. It is translated as CASSEWRTAYNEQFF.

This clone was counted a few times. CDR3 nucleotide sequence: TGTGCCAGCAGCTTAGCGGGGATGAGGTCCTACGAGCAGTACTTC. It yields the protein CASSLAGMRSYEQYF. The chain couples TRBV7-9 to TRBJ2-7; no firm D call. The CDR3 spans 15 residues. Trimming took 0 bases from V and 1 from J, leaving 10 bases between them. The germline V gene encodes CDR1 SEHNR and CDR2 FQNEAQ (reference sequence). Using reference TRBV7-9 and TRBJ2-7 for the parts outside the CDR3, the full variable domain is DTGVSQNPRHKITKRGQNVTFRCDPISEHNRLYWYRQTLGQGPEFLTYFQNEAQLEKSRLLSDRFSAERPKGSFSTLEIQRTEQGDSAMYLCASSLAGMRSYEQYFGPGTRLTVT.

The chain uses TRBV25-1 and TRBJ1-2; D is unclear. V was cut by 3 bases and J by 4 bases, with 21 bases left in between. This CDR3 has 17 amino acids. The germline V gene has CDR1 MGHDK and CDR2 SYGVNS. CDR3 DNA sequence: TGTGCCAGCAGTGATCTTAGACCGGGAAGGGTGGGCTATGGCTACACCTTC. It yields the protein CASSDLRPGRVGYGYTF.

The genes are TRBV5-1 and TRBJ1-4; D ambiguous. The V gene's germline CDR1 is SGHRS and CDR2 YFSETQ. The V end lost 2 bases, the J end lost 5 bases, and 7 bases lay between the germline ends. The CDR3 totals 13 residues. The CDR3 spells CASSFSGNEKLFF. As DNA, the CDR3 is TGCGCCAGCAGCTTCTCGGGGAATGAAAAACTGTTTTTT. The full variable domain, in which reference TRBV5-1 and TRBJ1-4 provide the parts outside the CDR3, is KAGVTQTPRYLIKTRGQQVTLSCSPISGHRSVSWYQQTPGQGLQFLFEYFSETQRNKGNFPGRFSGRQFSNSRSEMNVSTLELGDSALYLCASSFSGNEKLFFGSGTQLSVL.

This chain joins TRBV2 and TRBJ2-5; 10 bases line up with TRBD1. V dropped 5 bases and J dropped 5; count of bases not matched to a gene: 11. CDR3 length: 16 residues. CDR1 and CDR2 (germline): SNHLY, FYNNEI. The CDR3 DNA reads TGTGCCAGCAGTCCAAGCCGGACAGGGGGGTCGGAGACCCAGTACTTC. This translates into CASSPSRTGGSETQYF.

The chain is built from TRBV7-9 and TRBJ2-2; 7 nucleotides match TRBD1. V dropped 2 bases and J dropped 4; count of bases not matched to a gene: 10. The CDR3 totals 17 residues. Germline V lookup: CDR1 SEHNR, CDR2 FQNEAQ (reference sequence). This chain's CDR3 is CASSLRGAGDSTGELFF. The CDR3 DNA sequence: TGTGCCAGCAGCTTACGGGGCGCAGGGGACAGCACCGGGGAGCTGTTTTTT.

The CDR3 spells CASSTRKAAYSNQPQHF. The CDR3 DNA reads TGTGCCAGCAGTACAAGGAAGGCAGCATATAGCAATCAGCCCCAGCATTTT. The chain carries TRBV7-3 and TRBJ1-5; D unresolved. The CDR3 extends over 17 amino acids. Germline V gene sequence: CDR1 SGHTA, CDR2 FQGTGA. Trimming left V 6 bases short and J 0 bases short, with 18 bases between. The variable domain in full, with the rest retrieved from reference TRBV7-3 and TRBJ1-5, is GAGVSQTPSNKVTEKGKYVELRCDPISGHTALYWYRQSLGQGPEFLIYFQGTGAADDSGLPNDRFFAVRPEGSVSTLKIQRTERGDSAVYLCASSTRKAAYSNQPQHFGDGTRLSIL.

The J gene is TRBJ1-4, the V gene TRBV15; a weak D match, TRBD1 (5 bases). CDR1 LNHNV and CDR2 YYDKDF come from the germline V gene (reference sequence). The CDR3 covers 14 residues. Trimming took 8 bases from V and 5 from J, leaving 15 bases between them. CDR3 residues: CATARQSLNEKLFF. In DNA form, the CDR3 reads TGTGCCACCGCGAGACAGTCATTGAATGAAAAACTGTTTTTT.

This clone was detected a few times. Within the sample, other DNA sequences also encode this same CDR3. The chain is built from TRBV7-9 and TRBJ2-7; D gene uncertain. CDR3 length: 12 amino acids. Germline V gene sequence: CDR1 SEHNR, CDR2 FQNEAQ (reference sequence). The V and J ends lost 1 base and 3 bases respectively, with 4 bases between them. CDR3 sequence reads: CASSLGSYEQYF. CDR3 sequence (DNA): TGTGCCAGCAGCTTAGGGAGCTACGAGCAGTACTTC.